Listed below are T cell receptor beta chains from one sample, sequenced in a study of identifying expanded T cells in peripheral blood. Using immunoSEQ multiplex PCR, the repertoire was profiled, and TCRdb retains in-frame clones only, with some absent. The data show 60,000 or so clones, around 83% seen once. The sample taken for sequencing was blood. All receptors derive from a person aged 18 to 70 in good health. The CDR3 runs from the conserved cysteine through the conserved F or W. A D gene is named only where the DNA matches it firmly. Size tells how often a clone was seen (once, few, many) or the class of an expanded clone, and some rows leave it out.

TRBJ1-2 NA TRBV5-8 NA TGTGCCAGCAGCCTACCTTCGGGCAGGGGATATGGCTACACCTTC CASSLPSGRGYGYTF
TRBJ1-4 TRBD1 TRBV5-5 NA TGTGCCAGCAGCCGAGTGACAGGGGAGGTTGAAAAACTGTTTTTT CASSRVTGEVEKLFF
TRBJ2-3 TRBD2 TRBV9 NA TGTGCCAGCAGCGTAGGGTCTAGCGGGGGAACAGATACGCAGTATTTT CASSVGSSGGTDTQYF
TRBJ1-2 TRBD1 TRBV12-5 NA TGTGCTAGTGGATACGGGACAGGGCCCCTTAACTATGGCTACACCTTC CASGYGTGPLNYGYTF
TRBJ1-2 NA TRBV2 NA TGTGCCAGCAGTGCAGACAGAAACTATGGCTACACCTTC CASSADRNYGYTF
TRBJ2-1 TRBD2 TRBV10-2 NA TGCGCCAGCAGTGAGTCGACCCCCCTAGCGGCTCGATACAATGAGCAGTTCTTC CASSESTPLAARYNEQFF
TRBJ1-5 NA TRBV19 once TGTGCCAGTAGTCCGGGCATCAAGTCGGATCAGCCCCAGCATTTT CASSPGIKSDQPQHF
TRBJ2-3 TRBD2 TRBV4-3 NA TGCGCCAGCAGCCAAGGGACTAGCGGGCTGAGCACAGATACGCAGTATTTT CASSQGTSGLSTDTQYF
TRBJ2-3 TRBD2 TRBV2 NA TGTGCCAGCAGTGAATCGCCTAGCGGTTCAGATACGCAGTATTTT CASSESPSGSDTQYF
TRBJ1-1 NA TRBV29-1 NA TGCAGCGCCGCCGGGTCGAACACTGAAGCTTTCTTT CSAAGSNTEAFF
TRBJ1-2 NA TRBV5-1 NA TGCGCCAGCAGCTTGTCCCCAGCTATCTATGGCTACACCTTC CASSLSPAIYGYTF
TRBJ2-7 NA TRBV5-1 NA TGCGCCAGCAGCTTGGCCAGTTCAGGACAGCCAAGCTCCTACGAGCAGTACTTC CASSLASSGQPSSYEQYF
TRBJ2-1 NA TRBV18 NA TGTGCCAGCTCAGCCTTTAGGGACGAACCTAACAATGAGCAGTTCTTC CASSAFRDEPNNEQFF
TRBJ1-4 NA TRBV5-1 NA TGCGCCAGCAGCCCCGTAACTAATGAAAAACTGTTTTTT CASSPVTNEKLFF
TRBJ2-2 TRBD1 TRBV19 NA TGTGCCAGTAGAGGTACACAGGGGTACGGGGAGCTGTTTTTT CASRGTQGYGELFF
TRBJ1-6 NA TRBV2 NA TGTGCCAGCAGTGAAGAGTCCGGGGTCAGGCATTCACCCCTCCACTTT CASSEESGVRHSPLHF
TRBJ1-3 NA TRBV6-5 once TGTGCCAGCAGTTACGAGAATAGGATCTCTGGAAACACCATATATTTT CASSYENRISGNTIYF
TRBJ1-2 NA TRBV9 NA TGTGCCAGCAGTCCGGGAGGGGCATACGCTAACTATGGCTACACCTTC CASSPGGAYANYGYTF
TRBJ2-5 TRBD2 TRBV5-6 NA TGTGCCAGCAGCTATGGGACTAGCGCACAAGAGACCCAGTACTTC CASSYGTSAQETQYF
TRBJ1-1 NA TRBV30 NA TGTGCCGCACAGGGTTACGACACTGAAGCTTTCTTT CAAQGYDTEAFF
TRBJ2-3 TRBD2 TRBV4-3 NA TGCGCCAGCAGCCAAGAGGGAGCCTATAGCGGGAGCTCCCCAGATACGCAGTATTTT CASSQEGAYSGSSPDTQYF
TRBJ1-2 NA TRBV19 NA TGTGCCAGTAGTATTGGACAGTCCCTATACTATGGCTACACCTTC CASSIGQSLYYGYTF
TRBJ2-5 NA TRBV20-1 NA TGCAGTGCCAACCCTGGTGGGACCCAGTACTTC CSANPGGTQYF
TRBJ2-7 NA TRBV7-7 NA TGTGCCAGCAGCTTAGGGACCGACCCTAAAGGGGAGCAGTACTTC CASSLGTDPKGEQYF
TRBJ1-3 TRBD1 TRBV28 NA TGTGCCAGCGAAACCTCTTTCACGGGACAGGGAAACACCATATATTTT CASETSFTGQGNTIYF
TRBJ1-3 NA TRBV30 NA TGTGCCTGGAGTATGGGGGGAAACACCATATATTTT CAWSMGGNTIYF
TRBJ2-1 NA TRBV7-9 NA TGTGCCAGCAGCCTACTAGGAGGCCTCAATGAGCAGTTCTTC CASSLLGGLNEQFF
TRBJ1-5 NA TRBV19 few TGTGCCAGTAGTCTAGTGGACGGTTATCAGCCCCAGCATTTT CASSLVDGYQPQHF
TRBJ1-2 NA TRBV25-1 NA TGTGCCAGCAGTGAGGCACAGGAACCTAACTATGGCTACACCTTC CASSEAQEPNYGYTF
TRBJ1-2 TRBD1 TRBV18 NA TGTGCCAGCTCACAACAATTGATAACCGGGACAGCCTATGGCTACACCTTC CASSQQLITGTAYGYTF
TRBJ1-2 NA TRBV5-1 NA TGCGCCAGCAGCTTTTTGGGGGAAAATGGCTACACCTTC CASSFLGENGYTF
TRBJ1-3 NA TRBV7-2 NA TGTGCCAGCAGAAAAAGTACTTCTGGAAACACCATATATTTT CASRKSTSGNTIYF
TRBJ2-7 NA TRBV7-9 NA TGTGCCAGCAGCTTCTTTTCCTTAGGGGCAGCCGTAATGGGCGAGCAGTACTTC CASSFFSLGAAVMGEQYF
TRBJ2-7 NA TRBV7-2 NA TGTGCCAGCAGCTTACATCCGTACAGCTCCTACGAGCAGTACTTC CASSLHPYSSYEQYF
TRBJ1-2 NA TRBV5-4 few TGTGCCAGCAGCTTGGGCGCCTCGAAGGGCTACACCTTC CASSLGASKGYTF
TRBJ1-3 NA TRBV7-3 NA TGTGCCAGCAGCTTAACTGGAAACACCATATATTTT CASSLTGNTIYF
TRBJ2-5 NA TRBV27 few TGTGCCAGCAGTTTACGGGTAGCGGAGACCCAGTACTTC CASSLRVAETQYF
TRBJ2-7 TRBD1 TRBV6-5 NA TGTGCCAGCAGTTCCCCCGACAGGGGGGTGTCCTACGAGCAGTACTTC CASSSPDRGVSYEQYF
TRBJ1-5 TRBD1 TRBV11-1 once TGTGCCAGCAGCTTGACAGGGAGCAATCAGCCCCAGCATTTT CASSLTGSNQPQHF
TRBJ2-3 TRBD2 TRBV2 once TGTGCCAGCAGTCTATTAGCGGGGGGGTTTGATACGCAGTATTTT CASSLLAGGFDTQYF
TRBJ2-2 NA TRBV19 few TGTGCCAGTAGTATGGCGAGGGGGTCGAGCACCGGGGAGCTGTTTTTT CASSMARGSSTGELFF
TRBJ1-2 NA TRBV30 NA TGTGCCTGGAGTGGCCGGGGGCCAGGGGGCTACACCTTC CAWSGRGPGGYTF
TRBJ1-4 TRBD1 TRBV15 once TGTGCCACCAGCAGGGACAGGATAGCAACTAATGAAAAACTGTTTTTT CATSRDRIATNEKLFF
TRBJ2-3 NA TRBV6-4 few TGTGCCAGCAGTGACTCGACCACAGATACGCAGTATTTT CASSDSTTDTQYF
TRBJ1-5 NA TRBV5-1 NA TGCGCCAGCAGCTTGGGAGGAATCAATCAGCCCCAGCATTTT CASSLGGINQPQHF
TRBJ1-4 TRBD1 TRBV28 NA TGTGCCAGCAGTTCGTCGGCGTCAGGGGGACTCTTGGGTGAAAAACTGTTTTTT CASSSSASGGLLGEKLFF
TRBJ2-2 TRBD2 TRBV30 few TGTGCCTGGAGGAGCGGGAGGGCCCTGAACACCGGGGAGCTGTTTTTT CAWRSGRALNTGELFF
TRBJ2-1 NA TRBV12-5 NA TGTGCTAGTGGTTTGGTACGAAGCGGGCCCAATGAGCAGTTCTTC CASGLVRSGPNEQFF